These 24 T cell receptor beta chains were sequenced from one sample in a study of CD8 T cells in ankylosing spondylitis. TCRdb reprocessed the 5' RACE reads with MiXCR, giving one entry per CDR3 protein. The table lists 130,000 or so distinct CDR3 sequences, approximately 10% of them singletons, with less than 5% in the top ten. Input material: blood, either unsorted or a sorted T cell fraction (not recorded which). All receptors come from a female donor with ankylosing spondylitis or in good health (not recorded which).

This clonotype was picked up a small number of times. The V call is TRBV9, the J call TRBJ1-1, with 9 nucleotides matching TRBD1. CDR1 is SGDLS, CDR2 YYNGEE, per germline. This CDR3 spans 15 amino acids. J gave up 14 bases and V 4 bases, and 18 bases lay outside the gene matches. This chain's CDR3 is CASSIRDRARFEMFF. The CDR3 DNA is TGTGCCAGCAGCATCCGGGACAGGGCACGCTTCGAGATGTTCTTT. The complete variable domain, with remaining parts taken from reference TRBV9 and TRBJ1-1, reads DSGVTQTPKHLITATGQRVTLRCSPRSGDLSVYWYQQSLDQGLQFLIQYYNGEERAKGNILERFSAQQFPDLHSELNLSSLELGDSALYFCASSIRDRARFEMFFGQGTRLTVV.

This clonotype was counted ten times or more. CDR3 sequence: CSVAGAGYEQYF. The CDR3 region has the DNA TGCAGCGTTGCCGGGGCGGGTTACGAGCAGTACTTC. The V gene is TRBV29-1, the J gene TRBJ2-7; D is tentatively TRBD1 or TRBD2 (5 bases each). The CDR3 consists of 12 residues. Trimming removed 4 bases at V and 4 bases at J, with 11 bases between. The germline V gene encodes CDR1 SQVTM and CDR2 ANQGSEA.

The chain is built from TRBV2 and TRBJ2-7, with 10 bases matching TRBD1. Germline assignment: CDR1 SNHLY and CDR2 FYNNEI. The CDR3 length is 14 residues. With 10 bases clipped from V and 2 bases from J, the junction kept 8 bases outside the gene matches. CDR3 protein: CANGGGQGAYEQYF. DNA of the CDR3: TGTGCCAACGGAGGCGGACAGGGGGCCTACGAGCAGTACTTC.

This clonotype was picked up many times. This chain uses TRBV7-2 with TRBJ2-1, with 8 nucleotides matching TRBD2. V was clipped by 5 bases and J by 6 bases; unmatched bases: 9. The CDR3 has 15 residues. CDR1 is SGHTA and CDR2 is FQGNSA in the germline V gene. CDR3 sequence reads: CASSQSGSALNEQFF. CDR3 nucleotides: TGTGCCAGCAGCCAAAGCGGGAGCGCCCTCAATGAGCAGTTCTTC.

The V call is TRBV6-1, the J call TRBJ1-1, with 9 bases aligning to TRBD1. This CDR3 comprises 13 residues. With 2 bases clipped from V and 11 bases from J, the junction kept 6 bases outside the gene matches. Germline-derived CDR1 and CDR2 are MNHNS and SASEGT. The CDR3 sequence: CASSEHRGLGAFF. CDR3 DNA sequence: TGTGCCAGCAGTGAACACAGGGGGCTAGGGGCTTTCTTT.

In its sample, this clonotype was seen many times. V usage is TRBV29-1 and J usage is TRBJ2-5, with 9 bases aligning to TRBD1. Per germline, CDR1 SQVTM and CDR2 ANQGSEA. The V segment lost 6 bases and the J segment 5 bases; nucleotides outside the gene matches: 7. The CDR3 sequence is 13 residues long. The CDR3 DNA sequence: TGCAGCGTGAGCCGGGACAGGGCCGAGACCCAGTACTTC. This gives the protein CSVSRDRAETQYF.

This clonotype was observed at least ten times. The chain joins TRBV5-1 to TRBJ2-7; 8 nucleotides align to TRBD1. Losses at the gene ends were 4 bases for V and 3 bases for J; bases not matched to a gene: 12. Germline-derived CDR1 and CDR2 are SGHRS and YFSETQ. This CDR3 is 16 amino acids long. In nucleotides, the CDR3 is TGCGCCAGCAGCCTAGCCGGGACAGGAGCGAACTACGAGCAGTACTTC. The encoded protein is CASSLAGTGANYEQYF.

In nucleotides, the CDR3 is TGTGCCAGCAGCCAAGACGATGAAAAACTGTTTTTT. Its protein is CASSQDDEKLFF. This sequence joins TRBV4-2 and TRBJ1-4; D remains unclear. Germline CDR1 and CDR2: LGHNA and YNFKEQ. Trimming removed 0 bases at V and 6 bases at J, with 2 bases between. The CDR3 runs to 12 residues.

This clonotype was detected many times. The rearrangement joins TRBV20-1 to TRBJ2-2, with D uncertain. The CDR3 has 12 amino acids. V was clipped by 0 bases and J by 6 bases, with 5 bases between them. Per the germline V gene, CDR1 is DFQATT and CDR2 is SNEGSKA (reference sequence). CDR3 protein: CSARDTPGELFF. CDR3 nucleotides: TGCAGTGCTAGAGATACCCCCGGGGAGCTGTTTTTT.

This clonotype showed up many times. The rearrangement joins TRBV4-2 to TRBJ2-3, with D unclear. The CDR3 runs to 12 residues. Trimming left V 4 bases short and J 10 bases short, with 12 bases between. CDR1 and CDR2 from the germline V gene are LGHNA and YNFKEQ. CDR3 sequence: CASSRISSAQYF. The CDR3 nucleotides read TGTGCCAGCAGCCGTATCAGTTCGGCGCAGTATTTT.

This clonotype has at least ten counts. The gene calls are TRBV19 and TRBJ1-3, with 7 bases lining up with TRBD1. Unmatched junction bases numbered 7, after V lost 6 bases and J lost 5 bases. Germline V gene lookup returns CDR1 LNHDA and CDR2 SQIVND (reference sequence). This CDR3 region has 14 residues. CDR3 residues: CASSASGGRNTIYF. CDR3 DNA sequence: TGTGCCAGTAGCGCATCAGGGGGGAGAAACACCATATATTTT.

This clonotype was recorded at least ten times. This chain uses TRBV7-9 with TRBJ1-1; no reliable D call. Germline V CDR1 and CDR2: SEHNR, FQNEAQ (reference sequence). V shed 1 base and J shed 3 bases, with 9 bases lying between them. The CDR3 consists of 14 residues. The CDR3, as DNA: TGTGCCAGCAGCTTAGTATCGGGGTACACTGAAGCTTTCTTT. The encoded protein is CASSLVSGYTEAFF.

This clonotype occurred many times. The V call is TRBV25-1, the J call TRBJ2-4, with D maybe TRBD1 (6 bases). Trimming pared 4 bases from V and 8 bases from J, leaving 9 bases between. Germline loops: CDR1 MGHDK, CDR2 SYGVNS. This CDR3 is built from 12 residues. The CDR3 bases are TGTGCCAGCAGTGCAGGGGCAGACATTCAGTACTTC. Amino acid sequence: CASSAGADIQYF.

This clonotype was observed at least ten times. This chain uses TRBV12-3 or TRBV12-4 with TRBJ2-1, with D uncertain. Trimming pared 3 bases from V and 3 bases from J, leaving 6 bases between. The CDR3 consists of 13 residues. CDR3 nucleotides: TGTGCCAGCAGTTTTGTGCTCTACAATGAGCAGTTCTTC. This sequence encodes CASSFVLYNEQFF.

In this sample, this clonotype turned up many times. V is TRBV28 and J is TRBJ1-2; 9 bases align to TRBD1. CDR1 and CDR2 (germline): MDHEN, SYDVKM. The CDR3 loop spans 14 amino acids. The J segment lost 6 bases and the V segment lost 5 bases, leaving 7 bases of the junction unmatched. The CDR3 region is CASSLFRTGDGYTF. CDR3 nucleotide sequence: TGTGCCAGCAGTCTTTTTAGGACAGGGGATGGCTACACCTTC.

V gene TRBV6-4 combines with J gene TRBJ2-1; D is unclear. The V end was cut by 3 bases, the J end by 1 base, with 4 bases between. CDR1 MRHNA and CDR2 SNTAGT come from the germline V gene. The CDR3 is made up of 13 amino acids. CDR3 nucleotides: TGTGCCAGCAGTGATACGTCCTACAATGAGCAGTTCTTC. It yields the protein CASSDTSYNEQFF.

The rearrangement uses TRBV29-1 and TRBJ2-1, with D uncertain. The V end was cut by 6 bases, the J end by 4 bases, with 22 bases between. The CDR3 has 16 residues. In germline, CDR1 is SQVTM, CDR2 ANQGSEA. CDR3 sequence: CSVTRRTVYGYNEQFF. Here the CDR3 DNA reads TGCAGCGTGACGCGCCGGACCGTGTACGGGTACAATGAGCAGTTCTTC.

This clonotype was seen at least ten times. The chain's CDR3 is CASSTGYYEQYF. In DNA, the CDR3 is TGCGCCAGCAGTACCGGTTACTACGAGCAGTACTTC. This chain links TRBV5-1 with TRBJ2-7; D unclear. The germline V gene has CDR1 SGHRS and CDR2 YFSETQ. Trimming stripped 5 bases from V and 3 bases from J, with 9 bases between. This CDR3 contains 12 residues.

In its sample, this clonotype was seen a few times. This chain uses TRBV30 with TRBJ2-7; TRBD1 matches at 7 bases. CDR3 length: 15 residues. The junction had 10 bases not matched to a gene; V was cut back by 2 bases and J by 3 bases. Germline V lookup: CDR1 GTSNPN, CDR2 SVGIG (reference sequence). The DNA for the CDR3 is TGTGCCTGGAGTAGGGGGCAGGGGATCGTCTACGAGCAGTACTTC. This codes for CAWSRGQGIVYEQYF.

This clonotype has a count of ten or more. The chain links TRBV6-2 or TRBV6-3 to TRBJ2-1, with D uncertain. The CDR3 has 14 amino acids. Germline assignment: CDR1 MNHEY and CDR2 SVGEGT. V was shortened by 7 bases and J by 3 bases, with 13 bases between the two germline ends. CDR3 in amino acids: CASIPAPYYNEQFF. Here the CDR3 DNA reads TGTGCCAGCATCCCGGCCCCCTACTACAATGAGCAGTTCTTC.

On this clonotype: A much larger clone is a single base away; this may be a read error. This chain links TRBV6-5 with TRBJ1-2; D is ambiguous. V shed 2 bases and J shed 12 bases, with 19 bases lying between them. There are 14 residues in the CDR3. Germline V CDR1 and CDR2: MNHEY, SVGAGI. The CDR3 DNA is TGTGCCAGCAGTTACGAGAGGGCGGTGGGAGGCGACACCTTC. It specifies CASSYERAVGGDTF.

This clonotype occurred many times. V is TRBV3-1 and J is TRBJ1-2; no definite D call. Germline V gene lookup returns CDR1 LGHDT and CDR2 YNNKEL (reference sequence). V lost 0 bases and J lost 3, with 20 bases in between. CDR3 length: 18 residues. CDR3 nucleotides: TGTGCCAGCAGCCAAGATTCTAGGGCATCCCCTTACTACTATGGCTACACCTTC. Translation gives CASSQDSRASPYYYGYTF.

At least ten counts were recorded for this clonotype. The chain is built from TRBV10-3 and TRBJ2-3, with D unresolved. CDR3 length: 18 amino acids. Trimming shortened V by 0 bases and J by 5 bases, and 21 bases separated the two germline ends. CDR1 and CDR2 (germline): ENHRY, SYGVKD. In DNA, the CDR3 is TGTGCCATCAGTGAGTCGAAGGTTGGCGGTTCCCGGAGAGATACGCAGTATTTT. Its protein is CAISESKVGGSRRDTQYF.

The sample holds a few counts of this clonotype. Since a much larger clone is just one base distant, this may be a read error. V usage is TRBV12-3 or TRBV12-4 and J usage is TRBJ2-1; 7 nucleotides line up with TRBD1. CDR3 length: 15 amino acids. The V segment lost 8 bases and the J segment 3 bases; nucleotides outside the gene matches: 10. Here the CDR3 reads CASAPTGQNYNEQFF. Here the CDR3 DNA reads TGTGCCAGCGCCCCCACGGGACAGAACTACAATGAGCAGTTCTTC.